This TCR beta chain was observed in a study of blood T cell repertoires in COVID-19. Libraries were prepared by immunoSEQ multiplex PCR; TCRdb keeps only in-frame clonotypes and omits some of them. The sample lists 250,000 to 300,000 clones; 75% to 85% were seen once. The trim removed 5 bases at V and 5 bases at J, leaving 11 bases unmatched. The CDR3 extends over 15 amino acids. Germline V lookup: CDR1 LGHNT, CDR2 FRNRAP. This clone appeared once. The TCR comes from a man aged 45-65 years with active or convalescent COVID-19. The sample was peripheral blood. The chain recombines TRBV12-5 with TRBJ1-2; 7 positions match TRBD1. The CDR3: CASGPRQGLLYGYTF. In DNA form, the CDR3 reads TGTGCTAGTGGTCCCCGACAGGGCCTCCTTTATGGCTACACCTTC.